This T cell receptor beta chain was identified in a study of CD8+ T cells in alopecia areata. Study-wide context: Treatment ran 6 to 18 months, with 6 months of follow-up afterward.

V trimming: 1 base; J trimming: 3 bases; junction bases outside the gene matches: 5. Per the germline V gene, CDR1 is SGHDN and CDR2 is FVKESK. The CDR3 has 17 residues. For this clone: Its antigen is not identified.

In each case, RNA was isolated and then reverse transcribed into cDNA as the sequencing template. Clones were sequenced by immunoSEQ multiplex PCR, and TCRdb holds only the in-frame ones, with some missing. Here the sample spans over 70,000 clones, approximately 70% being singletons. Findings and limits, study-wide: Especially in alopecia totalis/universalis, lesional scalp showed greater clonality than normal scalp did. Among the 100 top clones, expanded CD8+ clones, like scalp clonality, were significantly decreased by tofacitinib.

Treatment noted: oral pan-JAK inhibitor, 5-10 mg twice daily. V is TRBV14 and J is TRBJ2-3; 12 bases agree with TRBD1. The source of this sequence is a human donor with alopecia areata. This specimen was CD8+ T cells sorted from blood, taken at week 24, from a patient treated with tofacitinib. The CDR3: CASSQVWDRGPTDTQYF. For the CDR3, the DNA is TGTGCCAGCAGCCAAGTGTGGGACAGGGGGCCGACAGATACGCAGTATTTT.